This TCR beta chain was documented in a study of siplizumab effects on memory and regulatory T cells (dated by TCRdb to between 2018 and 2021). At the level of the whole study: The study looked at the effect of siplizumab, an anti-CD2 antibody, on alloreactive T-cell subsets in allogeneic mixed lymphocyte reactions made from human PBMCs. Findings and caveats that apply to the study as a whole: Among mappable alloreactive CD4+ clones, an average Treg-derived fraction of roughly 70% was observed with siplizumab, compared with around 28% in control reactions. A naive or memory phenotype could not be assigned to roughly 75-95% of proliferating CD4+ or CD8+ clones. Whether proliferating Tregs from siplizumab cultures were suppressive was not functionally confirmed. Because sequences below about 10^-5 frequency were poorly captured, only a minor fraction of alloreactive clones could be mapped to unstimulated subsets. Siplizumab significantly reduced the cumulative frequency of alloreactive sequences traceable to unstimulated CD4+ memory T cells. Greater diversity appeared to be present in unstimulated naive T cells than in memory T cells, and a substantial contribution to the alloresponse seemed to be made by naive cells.

For this clone: Which antigen it targets is not known. Base qualities are missing; no much larger clone stands one base away.

Sorted unstimulated T cells, along with proliferating T cells recovered from mixed lymphocyte reactions, underwent TCRbeta CDR3 sequencing. Fresh whole blood from ten HLA-typed healthy donors was used as the source from which PBMCs were isolated. The library relied on the immunoSEQ multiplex PCR assay. About 10^5 TCR templates per sample were assayed by the deep sequencing platform. Genomic DNA extracted from sorted T cells was used for TCRbeta CDR3 sequencing. In the original analysis: Clonal analysis of TCRbeta CDR3 data was done in the R programming language. Unstimulated samples were compared with post-reaction CFSE-low samples to define alloreactive CD4+ and CD8+ clones. Regulatory or non-regulatory origin was assigned to alloreactive CD4+ clones by matching of sequences to sorted unstimulated Treg and non-Treg repertoires. TCRdb's version of the immuneACCESS table is confined to in-frame rearrangements and falls short of the full clone set. An unresolved V gene accounts for under half of the shortfall where checked; the remainder is of unknown origin. That table furnishes V, J and clone size, whereas the DNA furnished D and trimming. This sample gives tens of thousands of clones in total; more than 80% of them show up just once. Jointly, the top ten make up around 29% of the sample.

CDR1 and CDR2 were assigned from the germline V gene (reference sequence) as MNHEY and SMNVEV. From the cysteine up to the phenylalanine, the CDR3 has a length of 17 residues. Only the CDR3 DNA is retained, 51 bases long and in frame from the first base. V ends up 1 base short and J 2 bases short, with an unmatched junction base count of 9. The specimen was CD8+ T cells sorted from blood. This sequence originates from a human donor in good health. The rearranged segments are TRBV27 and TRBJ2-7, with 9 bases aligning to TRBD2. The CDR3 here reads CASSLLSASGGTYEQYF. The nucleotides are TGTGCCAGCAGTTTATTATCGGCGAGCGGGGGGACCTACGAGCAGTACTTC.